These T cell receptor beta chains were read from a single sample in a study of T-cell memory formation after mild COVID-19. TCRdb reanalysed the 5' RACE reads using MiXCR and keeps one entry per CDR3 protein. The table has just over 350,000 distinct CDR3 sequences, roughly 14% seen once. Sequencing used PBMCs or a T cell subset sorted from them (not recorded which). These receptor sequences come from a man younger than 35 who had mild COVID-19 (a few samples of this study predate the infection). Cell type and time point are not known. Both conserved end residues are part of each CDR3. A D gene is named only where the DNA matches it firmly. A clone size is listed for some rows: how often the clone was seen (once, few, many), or a class if it is expanded.

CASSDPATNQPQHF TGTGCCAGCAGTGATCCAGCTACCAATCAGCCCCAGCATTTT TRBV6-1 . TRBJ1-5 14 .
CSARPTAPATNEKLFF TGCAGTGCTAGACCCACAGCTCCCGCAACTAATGAAAAACTGTTTTTT TRBV20-1 few TRBJ1-4 16 .
CASTAFPLTGELFF TGTGCCAGCACCGCATTTCCGCTCACCGGGGAGCTGTTTTTT TRBV6-2/TRBV6-3 few TRBJ2-2 14 .
CSASRQGAFYGYTF TGCAGTGCTAGCCGACAGGGGGCCTTCTATGGCTACACCTTC TRBV20-1 . TRBJ1-2 14 TRBD1
CASSLAVIAGGRETQYF TGTGCCAGCAGTTTAGCGGTAATAGCGGGGGGAAGAGAGACCCAGTACTTC TRBV12-3/TRBV12-4 many TRBJ2-5 17 TRBD2
CATQLAGDPYEQYF TGTGCCACCCAACTAGCGGGGGACCCCTACGAGCAGTACTTC TRBV5-6 few TRBJ2-7 14 TRBD2
CASSEYRGSSYNSPLHF TGTGCCAGCAGTGAATATAGGGGGAGCTCCTATAATTCACCCCTCCACTTT TRBV25-1 few TRBJ1-6 17 .
CASSQSIEDTQYF TGTGCCAGCAGCCAATCCATTGAGGATACGCAGTATTTT TRBV16 few TRBJ2-3 13 .
CASIPDMNYGYTF TGTGCCAGCATCCCCGACATGAACTATGGCTACACCTTC TRBV12-3/TRBV12-4 few TRBJ1-2 13 .
CASSHTSGGGPYNEQFF TGTGCCAGCAGCCACACTAGCGGGGGGGGACCCTACAATGAGCAGTTCTTC TRBV7-2 . TRBJ2-1 17 TRBD2
CASSVEGGSDQPQHF TGTGCCAGCAGCGTAGAAGGAGGGTCCGATCAGCCCCAGCATTTT TRBV9 . TRBJ1-5 15 .
CASSSRTGGSYNSPLHF TGCGCCAGCAGCTCCAGGACAGGGGGCTCCTATAATTCACCCCTCCACTTT TRBV5-1 few TRBJ1-6 17 TRBD1
CASTPTRTNTGELFF TGTGCCAGCACTCCTACACGGACGAACACCGGGGAGCTGTTTTTT TRBV12-3/TRBV12-4 . TRBJ2-2 15 .
CSAPNPGTTEAFF TGCAGTGCACCCAATCCAGGGACCACTGAAGCTTTCTTT TRBV20-1 few TRBJ1-1 13 .
CATSGLAGADTGELFF TGCGCCACCTCCGGACTAGCGGGGGCCGACACCGGGGAGCTGTTTTTT TRBV10-2 many TRBJ2-2 16 TRBD2
CASSTLWGEQFF TGTGCCAGCAGTACTCTCTGGGGTGAGCAGTTCTTC TRBV2 . TRBJ2-1 12 .
CASSSGTTDTQYF TGTGCCAGCAGTTCCGGAACCACAGATACGCAGTATTTT TRBV28 many TRBJ2-3 13 .
CASSLGPRLAGEEQFF TGTGCCAGCAGTTTAGGCCCGAGGCTAGCGGGGGAGGAGCAGTTCTTC TRBV12-3/TRBV12-4 few TRBJ2-1 16 TRBD2
CASSYLSETYEQYF TGTGCCAGCAGTTACCTCTCCGAAACCTACGAGCAGTACTTC TRBV6-2/TRBV6-3 . TRBJ2-7 14 .
CASSALEAWTGLYTF TGTGCCAGCAGCGCTCTCGAAGCGTGGACAGGACTCTACACCTTC TRBV9 few TRBJ1-2 15 TRBD1
CASSSLLDPNTGELFF TGTGCCAGCAGCTCCCTACTTGACCCAAACACCGGGGAGCTGTTTTTT TRBV7-7 many TRBJ2-2 16 .
CASSMPPRGKNIQYF TGTGCCAGCAGCATGCCCCCCAGGGGAAAAAACATTCAGTACTTC TRBV7-8 few TRBJ2-4 15 .
CASSLEWLGGDNEQFF TGTGCCAGCAGCTTAGAATGGTTGGGAGGAGACAATGAGCAGTTCTTC TRBV13 many TRBJ2-1 16 .
CASSFRTRTSRDQETQYF TGTGCCAGCAGCTTCAGGACTAGGACATCTCGAGACCAAGAGACCCAGTACTTC TRBV7-2 . TRBJ2-5 18 TRBD2
CASSAGPISDTQYF TGCGCCAGCAGCGCTGGGCCTATCTCAGATACGCAGTATTTT TRBV5-1 few TRBJ2-3 14 .
CASSVLPGLGGVAYNEQFF TGTGCCAGCAGCGTCCTCCCAGGGCTAGGCGGGGTGGCCTACAATGAGCAGTTCTTC TRBV9 . TRBJ2-1 19 .
CASSLPTGVVQYF TGTGCCAGCAGCCTTCCGACAGGGGTGGTGCAGTACTTC TRBV3-1 many TRBJ2-7 13 TRBD1
CASSFYRNTGELFF TGTGCCAGCAGTTTTTACAGGAACACCGGGGAGCTGTTTTTT TRBV6-2/TRBV6-3 many TRBJ2-2 14 .
CADQGAGGTDTQYF TGTGCCGACCAGGGGGCGGGGGGCACAGATACGCAGTATTTT TRBV11-2 . TRBJ2-3 14 .
CASSRSLVNTEAFF TGTGCCAGCAGCCGTAGTCTCGTGAACACTGAAGCTTTCTTT TRBV4-2 few TRBJ1-1 14 .
CASSLGDSAIGYTF TGTGCCAGCAGCCTTGGGGACTCAGCTATCGGCTACACCTTC TRBV7-8 many TRBJ1-2 14 .
CSVEDSELAKNIQYF TGCAGCGTCGAGGACAGCGAATTAGCCAAAAACATTCAGTACTTC TRBV29-1 . TRBJ2-4 15 .
CASREGGMNTEAFF TGTGCCAGCAGAGAGGGGGGCATGAACACTGAAGCTTTCTTT TRBV6-5 few TRBJ1-1 14 .
CASSRGLASAETQYF TGTGCCAGCAGTCGGGGACTAGCGAGTGCAGAGACCCAGTACTTC TRBV12-3/TRBV12-4 . TRBJ2-5 15 TRBD2
CASSPGDPGTDTQYF TGTGCCAGCAGTCCGGGCGACCCAGGCACAGATACGCAGTATTTT TRBV11-2 . TRBJ2-3 15 .
CASSYLGTDTQYF TGTGCCAGCAGCTACCTAGGGACAGATACGCAGTATTTT TRBV5-6 . TRBJ2-3 13 .
CASREHSGRADTQYF TGTGCCAGCAGGGAACATAGCGGGCGGGCTGATACGCAGTATTTT TRBV6-5 . TRBJ2-3 15 TRBD2
CASSLGVTEAFF TGTGCCAGCAGTTTAGGGGTAACTGAAGCTTTCTTT TRBV5-6 many TRBJ1-1 12 .
CASSRTGAVEKLFF TGTGCCAGCAGTCGGACAGGAGCTGTTGAAAAACTGTTTTTT TRBV6-5 . TRBJ1-4 14 TRBD1
CASRQGGGEQFF TGTGCCAGCAGGCAGGGTGGCGGTGAGCAGTTCTTC TRBV6-2/TRBV6-3 many TRBJ2-1 12 .
CASSARSAGTDTQYF TGTGCCAGCAGCGCCCGATCAGCGGGGACAGATACGCAGTATTTT TRBV9 . TRBJ2-3 15 TRBD2
CASSWGGSTEAFF TGTGCCAGCAGCTGGGGGGGAAGCACTGAAGCTTTCTTT TRBV14 . TRBJ1-1 13 .
CASSHLDRQANTGELFF TGTGCCAGCAGCCACCTCGACAGGCAGGCGAACACCGGGGAGCTGTTTTTT TRBV11-2 . TRBJ2-2 17 .
CASSQPALRYQETQYF TGTGCCAGCAGCCAACCCGCCCTGCGGTACCAAGAGACCCAGTACTTC TRBV3-1 few TRBJ2-5 16 .
CASSRTEGGGEQFF TGTGCCAGCAGTCGGACGGAGGGGGGGGGTGAGCAGTTCTTC TRBV12-3/TRBV12-4 few TRBJ2-1 14 .
CASTRHFRGPSDGELFF TGCGCCAGCACCCGACATTTCCGGGGACCTAGCGACGGGGAGCTGTTTTTT TRBV4-3 . TRBJ2-2 17 .
CASSLRAGTGGSPLHF TGTGCCAGCAGCCTTCGAGCCGGGACAGGGGGATCACCCCTCCACTTT TRBV5-6 . TRBJ1-6 16 TRBD1
CASRRGEDTQYF TGTGCCAGCAGAAGAGGGGAAGATACGCAGTATTTT TRBV3-1 . TRBJ2-3 12 .
CASSQEATYSYEQYF TGTGCCAGCAGCCAAGAGGCGACCTACTCCTACGAGCAGTACTTC TRBV4-2 many TRBJ2-7 15 .
CASRLTGATDTQYF TGTGCCAGCAGGCTTACGGGGGCCACAGATACGCAGTATTTT TRBV6-6 few TRBJ2-3 14 .
CASSLEGIPYNEQFF TGCGCCAGCAGCTTGGAAGGGATTCCCTACAATGAGCAGTTCTTC TRBV5-1 few TRBJ2-1 15 .
CASSIETEAFF TGTGCCAGCAGTATTGAGACTGAAGCTTTCTTT TRBV6-2/TRBV6-3 few TRBJ1-1 11 .
CASSFGEIVMPGELFF TGTGCCAGCAGCTTTGGGGAGATAGTAATGCCCGGGGAGCTGTTTTTT TRBV7-6 few TRBJ2-2 16 .
CASSLSGGVSIWNEQFF TGCGCCAGCAGCCTTAGCGGGGGGGTCTCCATTTGGAATGAGCAGTTCTTC TRBV5-1 few TRBJ2-1 17 TRBD2
CASSQTGGVSGNTIYF TGTGCCAGCAGTCAGACAGGGGGCGTATCTGGAAACACCATATATTTT TRBV21-1 . TRBJ1-3 16 .
CASSQVQGQFEYF TGTGCCAGCAGCCAAGTCCAGGGGCAATTTGAGTACTTC TRBV3-1 few TRBJ2-4 13 .
CASSRAPSNHQPQHF TGTGCCAGCAGCCGGGCCCCCTCCAACCATCAGCCCCAGCATTTT TRBV12-3/TRBV12-4 . TRBJ1-5 15 .
CASSASGSGQPQYF TGTGCCAGCAGCGCGTCGGGTAGTGGTCAGCCCCAGTATTTT TRBV28 . TRBJ2-3 14 .
CASSTVNKDLYEQYF TGTGCCAGCAGTACTGTCAACAAGGATCTCTACGAGCAGTACTTC TRBV28 few TRBJ2-7 15 .
CASSQGRGSVNEKLFF TGTGCCAGCAGCCAAGGAAGGGGGAGCGTTAATGAAAAACTGTTTTTT TRBV4-2 . TRBJ1-4 16 .